Listed below are T cell receptor beta chains from one sample, sequenced in a study of T cell responses to AZD1222 COVID-19 vaccine. Libraries were prepared by immunoSEQ multiplex PCR; TCRdb keeps only in-frame clonotypes and omits some of them. The data show about 140,000 clones, just under 95% seen once. Sequenced here: peripheral blood, sampled on day 0 of AZD1222 vaccination. The receptors here all came from an adult in good health. CDR3s include the opening cysteine and the closing phenylalanine or tryptophan. The D gene is left open where the match is weak. Clone size appears in some rows only: once, few, many, or a class for an expanded clone.

- TRBJ2-7 few TRBV30 TGTGCCTGGACTAAGGCAGTCTCCTACGAGCAGTACTTC CAWTKAVSYEQYF
- TRBJ2-7 - TRBV5-1 TGCGCCAGCAGCTTGGATCCAGGGGCAGAGTACGAGCAGTACTTC CASSLDPGAEYEQYF
- TRBJ2-1 - TRBV28 TGTGCCAGCAGTTTATTCGGGACCCGGGGTGAGCAGTTCTTC CASSLFGTRGEQFF
TRBD1 TRBJ2-2 - TRBV10-1 TGCGCCAGCAGTTGGACAGGGGGACCCGGGGAGCTGTTTTTT CASSWTGGPGELFF
TRBD1 TRBJ2-1 - TRBV7-9 TGTGCCAGCAGCGCTGACAGGGGGGCCTACAATGAGCAGTTCTTC CASSADRGAYNEQFF
- TRBJ1-1 - TRBV28 TGTGCCAGCAGTTTTACCGGAGGGTACACTGAAGCTTTCTTT CASSFTGGYTEAFF
- TRBJ1-3 - TRBV7-9 TGTGCCAGCAGCTTGGGCCGGGACACCCGGGACACCATATATTTT CASSLGRDTRDTIYF
- TRBJ2-1 - TRBV9 TGTGCCAGCAGCCCGCCGTTGGGAAGACAGCGATCCAATGAGCAGTTCTTC CASSPPLGRQRSNEQFF
TRBD2 TRBJ2-3 once TRBV30 TGTGCCTGGAGTGGGTTAGCGGGAGTTGGAGATACGCAGTATTTT CAWSGLAGVGDTQYF
- TRBJ1-5 - TRBV5-1 TGCGCCAGCAGCTTGGCAGGGTATCAGCCCCAGCATTTT CASSLAGYQPQHF
- TRBJ1-2 - TRBV15 TGTGCCACCAGCAACGAATGGGGGGAACTCGGCGGCTACACCTTC CATSNEWGELGGYTF
- TRBJ2-1 - TRBV5-1 TGCGCCAGCAGCTTCCAGAGTCCGCTGTACAATGAGCAGTTCTTC CASSFQSPLYNEQFF
TRBD1 TRBJ2-4 - TRBV6-2/TRBV6-3 TGTGCCAGCAGCACATACCCCCGGGACAGAGGAAACATTCAGTACTTC CASSTYPRDRGNIQYF
TRBD1 TRBJ2-2 once TRBV4-1 TGCGCCAGCAGCTCAATTACAGGGGGCACCGGGGAGCTGTTTTTT CASSSITGGTGELFF
TRBD2 TRBJ2-5 - TRBV2 TGTGCCAGCAGTGAGCTGCGGGTTAGCGGGAGGGCAGTTAAAGAGACCCAGTACTTC CASSELRVSGRAVKETQYF
- TRBJ2-3 - TRBV18 TGTGCCAGCTCACAACTAGCAGGCCCCACAGATACGCAGTATTTT CASSQLAGPTDTQYF
- TRBJ2-3 - TRBV5-4 TGTGCCAGCAGCTTTGAGGTGTCAGATACGCAGTATTTT CASSFEVSDTQYF
- TRBJ2-7 - TRBV13 TGTGCCAGCAGCCCAGGACGGGCGAACGAGCAGTACTTC CASSPGRANEQYF
TRBD1 TRBJ1-5 once TRBV5-1 TGCGCCAGCAGCTTGGTAGGGGGCGGTGATCAGCCCCAGCATTTT CASSLVGGGDQPQHF
- TRBJ2-1 - TRBV19 TGTGCCAGTAACTGGGGACTGGACAATGAGCAGTTCTTC CASNWGLDNEQFF
TRBD1 TRBJ2-7 - TRBV5-1 TGCGCCAGCAGCTTAGGGGGCTATTCTGGCGAGCAGTACTTC CASSLGGYSGEQYF
- TRBJ2-7 - TRBV28 TGTGCCAGCAGTTGGGATGAGAAAAACAAATCATCCTACGAGCAGTACTTC CASSWDEKNKSSYEQYF
TRBD2 TRBJ2-7 once TRBV18 TGTGCCAGCTCAGGCGGGAGGTCCTACGAGCAGTACTTC CASSGGRSYEQYF
- TRBJ2-1 - TRBV5-1 TGCGCCAGCAGCTTGGTTCGGGAGAGCACCTCCTACAATGAGCAGTTCTTC CASSLVRESTSYNEQFF
TRBD1 TRBJ1-6 - TRBV19 TGTGCCAGTAGCGTACGACAGGGGAGGAATTCACCCCTCCACTTT CASSVRQGRNSPLHF
TRBD1 TRBJ1-2 - TRBV2 TGTGCCAGCAGTGAAAAAGGCAGGGGGCAATGGGGCTACACCTTC CASSEKGRGQWGYTF
- TRBJ1-1 - TRBV5-4 TGTGCCAGCAGCCCCAGTTCGGTGAACACTGAAGCTTTCTTT CASSPSSVNTEAFF
- TRBJ1-6 once TRBV23-1 TGCGCCAGCAATTGCGACGGGAAAAATTCACCCCTCCACTTT CASNCDGKNSPLHF
- TRBJ2-1 - TRBV10-2 TGCGCCAGCAGACAAACAGGAAGCTCCTACAATGAGCAGTTCTTC CASRQTGSSYNEQFF
TRBD2 TRBJ2-2 - TRBV16 TGTGCCAGCAGCCAATCGATAGGGCGGGAGCGCGACACCGGGGAGCTGTTTTTT CASSQSIGRERDTGELFF
TRBD1 TRBJ1-4 once TRBV2 TGTGCCAGCAGTGCGCGGACAGGATGGGCAACTAATGAAAAACTGTTTTTT CASSARTGWATNEKLFF
TRBD1 TRBJ1-4 - TRBV18 TGTGCCAGCTCACCAGGTTGGGACAGAACTAATGAAAAACTGTTTTTT CASSPGWDRTNEKLFF
- TRBJ1-2 - TRBV7-9 TGTGCCAGCAGCTCCGATCGTTTTAACTATGGCTACACCTTC CASSSDRFNYGYTF
- TRBJ1-1 once TRBV5-1 TGCGCCAGCAGCTCTGGGGCGGGTGGCACTGAAGCTTTCTTT CASSSGAGGTEAFF
- TRBJ1-2 - TRBV5-1 TGCGCCAGCAGCCTCACACGGAAGGGCTATGGCTACACCTTC CASSLTRKGYGYTF
- TRBJ1-2 - TRBV2 TGTGCCAGCAAGCCAGGAAACTATGGCTACACCTTC CASKPGNYGYTF
- TRBJ2-1 once TRBV28 TGTGCCAGCAGTTCCCTGGGGCTGGCCACAAGTTACAATGAGCAGTTCTTC CASSSLGLATSYNEQFF
- TRBJ1-3 few TRBV9 TGTGCCAGCAGCGTAGTGAGGGGGATCTCTGGAAACACCATATATTTT CASSVVRGISGNTIYF
TRBD2 TRBJ2-1 - TRBV4-1 TGCGCCAGCAGCCAAGGTCCAGGGACTAGCTACAATGAGCAGTTCTTC CASSQGPGTSYNEQFF
- TRBJ1-5 - TRBV4-1 TGCGCCAGCAGCCTAAAGGGTCCGGGTGGCAGCAATCAGCCCCAGCATTTT CASSLKGPGGSNQPQHF
- TRBJ1-1 - TRBV3-1/TRBV3-2 TGTGCCAGCAGCCAAGATTCAGGGACTGAAGCTTTCTTT CASSQDSGTEAFF
- TRBJ2-3 - TRBV30 TGTGCCTGGAGTTCGACAGGATGGGATACGCAGTATTTT CAWSSTGWDTQYF